A single sample is the source of the 14 T cell receptor beta chains below, sequenced in a study of T cell responses to AZD1222 COVID-19 vaccine. Sequencing was performed with immunoSEQ multiplex PCR; in TCRdb, only in-frame clones are kept and a portion is missing. The sample lists under 200,000 clones; about nine tenths were seen once. Sequenced here: peripheral blood, sampled on day 0 of AZD1222 vaccination. Every receptor here comes from an adult in good health.

The V gene is TRBV5-1, the J gene TRBJ2-1; no clear D. V shed 0 bases and J shed 4 bases, with 11 bases lying between them. The CDR3 runs to 15 residues. Germline V lookup: CDR1 SGHRS, CDR2 YFSETQ. The CDR3 reads CASSLEQRFYNEQFF. The CDR3 DNA is TGCGCCAGCAGCTTGGAGCAGAGATTTTACAATGAGCAGTTCTTC.

The chain uses TRBV7-8 and TRBJ2-3; 9 positions match TRBD2. Germline CDR1 and CDR2: SGHVS and FQNEAQ. This CDR3 has 14 amino acids. With 2 bases clipped from V and 4 bases from J, the junction kept 1 base outside the gene matches. The CDR3 sequence is CASSLPSGADTQYF. In DNA, the CDR3 is TGTGCCAGCAGCTTACCTAGCGGGGCAGATACGCAGTATTTT.

V usage is TRBV6-2 or TRBV6-3 and J usage is TRBJ1-2; 10 positions agree with TRBD1. Trimming took 2 bases from V and 6 from J; bases not matched to a gene: 6. Germline values: CDR1 MNHEY, CDR2 SVGEGT. The CDR3 length is 15 residues. In DNA form, the CDR3 reads TGTGCCAGCAGTTACGGCCCCGGGACAGGGGATGGCTACACCTTC. Translating gives CASSYGPGTGDGYTF.

Remarks on this clone: The junction does not match germline at one end; this may be a read error. The CDR3 bases are TGTGCCAGCAGCTCGGGACTAGCGGGGGGCCACTTC. Protein sequence: CASSSGLAGGHF. The chain carries TRBV11-2 and TRBJ2-7; TRBD2 matches 15 bases. The CDR3 sequence is 12 residues long. Looked up from germline, CDR1 is SGHAT and CDR2 is FQNNGV. The full variable domain, its missing parts supplied by reference TRBV11-2 and TRBJ2-7, is EAGVAQSPRYKIIEKRQSVAFWCNPISGHATLYWYQQILGQGPKLLIQFQNNGVVDDSQLPKDRFSAERLKGVDSTLKIQPAKLEDSAVYLCASSSGLAGGHFGPGTRLTVT.

J is TRBJ1-4 and V is TRBV6-5; a possible D gene is TRBD1 (5 bases). Germline lookup yields CDR1 MNHEY and CDR2 SVGAGI. Trimming took off 4 bases at V and 0 bases at J, with 9 bases between the two ends. CDR3 length: 15 residues. Here the CDR3 DNA reads TGTGCCAGCAGTTTCCAGGGTACAACTAATGAAAAACTGTTTTTT. This encodes CASSFQGTTNEKLFF.

The J gene is TRBJ2-2, the V gene TRBV19; TRBD2 might be the D (5 bases). V lost 4 bases and J lost 4, with 19 bases in between. The CDR3 loop spans 17 amino acids. Germline V gene lookup returns CDR1 LNHDA and CDR2 SQIVND (reference sequence). CDR3 protein: CASSNALEVGVTGELFF. In nucleotides, the CDR3 is TGTGCCAGTAGTAACGCTTTGGAGGTCGGGGTCACCGGGGAGCTGTTTTTT.

The rearrangement links TRBV25-1 to TRBJ1-2, with D unclear. The germline CDR1 and CDR2 sequences are MGHDK and SYGVNS. The CDR3 is 18 amino acids. V lost 2 bases to trimming and J lost 2 bases, with 21 bases between them. CDR3 in DNA: TGTGCCAGCAGTGAAACCGGCGGCCAAGCCCTGGGAAACTATGGCTACACCTTC. It yields the protein CASSETGGQALGNYGYTF.

V is TRBV7-6 and J is TRBJ1-1; D remains unclear. Germline CDR1 SGHVS, CDR2 FNYEAQ. V was pared by 2 bases and J by 7 bases, with 20 bases between. The CDR3 consists of 16 residues. CDR3 sequence (DNA): TGTGCCAGCAGCTTATCCGCTCAGGCAGGCATAAGTGAAGCTTTCTTT. Its protein is CASSLSAQAGISEAFF.

The chain employs TRBV3-1 (or the pseudogene TRBV3-2) and TRBJ2-7; the D is unclear. This CDR3 is 15 amino acids long. CDR1 and CDR2 from the germline V gene are LGHDT and YNNKEL (reference sequence). Trimming removed 1 base from V and 3 bases from J, with 13 bases in between. In DNA form, the CDR3 reads TGTGCCAGCAGCCAAGTAGGATCGTTAGGCTACGAGCAGTACTTC. This sequence encodes CASSQVGSLGYEQYF.

The J gene is TRBJ1-1, the V gene TRBV7-3, with TRBD1 identical over 7 bases. In germline, CDR1 is SGHTA, CDR2 FQGTGA. This CDR3 is built from 13 residues. V dropped 5 bases and J dropped 8; count of bases not matched to a gene: 8. The CDR3 DNA follows: TGTGCCAGCAGCCCCCGGGACAGCGGAGAAGCTTTCTTT. Translating gives CASSPRDSGEAFF.

The chain employs TRBV11-3 and TRBJ2-7, with D unresolved. In germline, CDR1 is SGHNT, CDR2 YENEEA. There are 11 residues in the CDR3. Trimming took off 4 bases at V and 9 bases at J, with 10 bases between the two ends. The DNA for the CDR3 is TGTGCCAGCAGCTCACTACGAGTGCAGTACTTC. Translation: CASSSLRVQYF.

This clone has only one observation. The chain couples TRBV4-2 to TRBJ2-1, with D perhaps being TRBD1 or TRBD2 (5 bases each). V shed 1 base and J shed 3 bases, with 10 bases lying between them. Per the germline V gene, CDR1 is LGHNA and CDR2 is YNFKEQ. The CDR3 has 15 amino acids. The CDR3 DNA sequence: TGTGCCAGCAGCCAAGGTGGGACGAGCTACAATGAGCAGTTCTTC. Translated: CASSQGGTSYNEQFF.

The genes are TRBV7-8 and TRBJ1-3, with 12 bases matching TRBD1. The CDR3 consists of 16 residues. V shed 3 bases, J shed 7 bases, and the junction held 7 bases outside the gene matches. Germline loops: CDR1 SGHVS, CDR2 FQNEAQ. CDR3 protein: CASSFGTGGLGNTIYF. CDR3 in DNA: TGTGCCAGCAGCTTCGGGACAGGGGGCTTAGGGAACACCATATATTTT.

The genes are TRBV5-4 and TRBJ1-1; 8 positions match TRBD1. Germline values: CDR1 SGHNT, CDR2 YYREEE (reference sequence). The CDR3 loop spans 16 amino acids. Trimming took 4 bases from V and 0 from J; bases not matched to a gene: 8. CDR3 sequence: CASSTGRGLMNTEAFF. The DNA of the CDR3 is TGTGCCAGCAGCACTGGCAGGGGGCTGATGAACACTGAAGCTTTCTTT. The whole variable domain, remainder taken from reference TRBV5-4 and TRBJ1-1, is ETGVTQSPTHLIKTRGQQVTLRCSSQSGHNTVSWYQQALGQGPQFIFQYYREEENGRGNFPPRFSGLQFPNYSSELNVNALELDDSALYLCASSTGRGLMNTEAFFGQGTRLTVV.